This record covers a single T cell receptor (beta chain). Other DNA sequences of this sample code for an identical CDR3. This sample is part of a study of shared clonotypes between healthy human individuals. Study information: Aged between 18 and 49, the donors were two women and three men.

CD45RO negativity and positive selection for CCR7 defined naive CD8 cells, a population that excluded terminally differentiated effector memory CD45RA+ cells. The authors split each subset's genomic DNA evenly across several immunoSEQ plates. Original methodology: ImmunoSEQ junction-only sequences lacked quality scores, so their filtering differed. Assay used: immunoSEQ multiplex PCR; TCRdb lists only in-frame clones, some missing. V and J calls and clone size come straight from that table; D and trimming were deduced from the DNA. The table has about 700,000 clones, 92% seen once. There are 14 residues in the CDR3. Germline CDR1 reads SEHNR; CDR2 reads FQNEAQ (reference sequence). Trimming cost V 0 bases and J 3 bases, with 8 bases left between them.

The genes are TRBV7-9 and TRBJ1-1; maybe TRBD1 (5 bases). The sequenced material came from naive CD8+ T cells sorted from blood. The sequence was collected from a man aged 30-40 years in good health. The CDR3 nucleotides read TGTGCCAGCAGCTTAGCCCTGGGGGACACTGAAGCTTTCTTT. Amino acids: CASSLALGDTEAFF.